The 20 T cell receptor beta chains given below trace back to one sample, sequenced in a study of cytomegalovirus exposure and HLA in healthy donors. The primer mix had 60 Vbeta and 13 Jbeta primers. Assay used: immunoSEQ multiplex PCR; TCRdb lists only in-frame clones, some missing. The sample has 150,000 to 200,000 clones, approximately 78% seen once; the top ten hold 6% to 9%. The sample was PBMCs. These receptors were taken from a woman in her twenties or thirties in good health and CMV-seropositive.

This rearrangement joins TRBV5-6 to TRBJ1-1; D is unclear. The CDR3 covers 14 residues. CDR1 is SGHDT and CDR2 is YYEEEE in the germline V gene. V was trimmed by 0 bases and J by 5 bases, leaving 11 bases between them. CDR3 bases: TGTGCCAGCAGCTTGGACCCCCTGAGGACTGAAGCTTTCTTT. It codes for CASSLDPLRTEAFF.

The V call is TRBV4-1, the J call TRBJ1-3; TRBD1 might be the D (6 bases). With 4 bases removed from V and 3 bases from J, the gap between germline ends came to 22 bases. The germline CDR1 and CDR2 sequences are MGHRA and YSYEKL. The CDR3 spans 18 residues. DNA of the CDR3: TGCGCCAGCAGCCGAGACCGACAGGACTTGCAAGGTGGAAACACCATATATTTT. The encoded protein is CASSRDRQDLQGGNTIYF.

The gene calls are TRBV28 and TRBJ1-2; D is perhaps TRBD1 (6 bases). The V end was cut by 6 bases, the J end by 8 bases, with 16 bases between. The CDR3 spans 13 residues. Germline CDR1 reads MDHEN; CDR2 reads SYDVKM. In DNA form, the CDR3 reads TGTGCCAGCAGCCCTCCGACAGGCGCCGGCTACACCTTC. This sequence encodes CASSPPTGAGYTF.

The chain has TRBV7-9 and TRBJ2-5, with TRBD2 matching over 8 bases. Germline V gives CDR1 SEHNR, CDR2 FQNEAQ (reference sequence). Unmatched junction bases numbered 6, after V lost 5 bases and J lost 4 bases. The CDR3 totals 14 residues. CDR3 coding DNA: TGTGCCAGCAGCGTCGGACTAGCCGCAGAGACCCAGTACTTC. Translating gives CASSVGLAAETQYF.

This clone appeared a few times. The chain links TRBV5-4 to TRBJ2-3, with D perhaps TRBD2 (5 bases). The length of the CDR3 is 13 residues. The germline V and J ends were trimmed by 3 bases and 1 base, with 6 bases remaining between them. From germline, CDR1 is SGHNT and CDR2 YYREEE (reference sequence). CDR3 sequence reads: CASSSGGTDTQYF. In DNA, the CDR3 is TGTGCCAGCAGCTCCGGGGGCACAGATACGCAGTATTTT.

About this clone: Relative to the germline gene, one junction end is altered; a read error may explain this. Other DNA sequences of this sample code for an identical CDR3. This chain connects TRBV4-1 to TRBJ1-1; 7 positions match TRBD1. Germline V gives CDR1 MGHRA, CDR2 YSYEKL. The CDR3 loop spans 14 amino acids. CDR3 protein: CASSQKGADTEAFF. CDR3 bases: TGCGCCAGTAGCCAGAAGGGGGCGGACACTGAAGCTTTCTTT.

The chain links TRBV29-1 to TRBJ1-1; perhaps TRBD1 as D (5 bases). The germline gives CDR1 SQVTM, CDR2 ANQGSEA. The ends were cut back, 4 bases at V and 1 base at J, with 13 bases in the middle. The CDR3 extends over 14 amino acids. CDR3 sequence (DNA): TGCAGCGTTGTAGGCCAGGGTAAGAACACTGAAGCTTTCTTT. Translation: CSVVGQGKNTEAFF.

With regard to this clone: A read error may produce the germline difference seen at one junction end. This chain joins TRBV18 and TRBJ1-1; 7 nucleotides match TRBD1. Germline values: CDR1 KGHSH, CDR2 LQKENI. There are 15 residues in the CDR3. The CDR3 DNA reads as TGTGCCAACTCACCGGGACAGATCATGAACACTGAAGCTTTCTTT. Amino acid sequence: CANSPGQIMNTEAFF.

The genes are TRBV28 and TRBJ1-6; no definite D call. Germline-derived CDR1 and CDR2 are MDHEN and SYDVKM. This CDR3 is 15 amino acids long. V gave up 6 bases and J gave up 4 bases, with 13 bases separating them. This chain's CDR3 is CASSLGTEYNSPLHF. CDR3 coding DNA: TGTGCCAGCAGCTTAGGTACAGAATATAATTCACCCCTCCACTTT.

The chain is built from TRBV2 and TRBJ1-1, with a weak D call TRBD1 (6 bases). Germline V gives CDR1 SNHLY, CDR2 FYNNEI. CDR3 length equals 13 residues. V gave up 6 bases and J gave up 2 bases, with 10 bases separating them. This chain's CDR3 is CASSPRGNTEAFF. In DNA, the CDR3 is TGTGCCAGCAGCCCCAGGGGTAACACTGAAGCTTTCTTT.

The chain combines TRBV5-4 with TRBJ1-6, with 10 positions matching TRBD1. The germline CDR1 and CDR2 sequences are SGHNT and YYREEE (reference sequence). V gave up 4 bases and J gave up 9 bases; unmatched junction bases: 13. The CDR3 totals 17 residues. The CDR3 sequence: CASSRNPGQGLGSPLHF. CDR3 nucleotides: TGTGCCAGCAGCCGGAATCCGGGACAGGGGTTAGGTTCACCCCTCCACTTT.

The rearrangement joins TRBV29-1 to TRBJ1-1; 7 bases line up with TRBD1. The germline CDR1 and CDR2 sequences are SQVTM and ANQGSEA. This CDR3 has 12 amino acids. V was clipped by 6 bases and J by 6 bases; unmatched bases: 7. In DNA form, the CDR3 reads TGCAGCGTCCGACAGGGTACGGCTGAAGCTTTCTTT. Translating it yields CSVRQGTAEAFF.

The chain employs TRBV27 and TRBJ2-1; TRBD2 agrees at 14 bases. Trimming at V came to 5 bases and at J to 7 bases, leaving 7 bases not matched to a gene. The length of the CDR3 is 16 residues. Germline loops: CDR1 MNHEY, CDR2 SMNVEV (reference sequence). CDR3 coding DNA: TGTGCCAGCAGTCGACGGGGACTAGCGGGGGAAAATGAGCAGTTCTTC. Translating gives CASSRRGLAGENEQFF.

The chain has TRBV2 and TRBJ1-1; the match to TRBD1 covers 9 bases. The CDR3 spans 19 residues. Germline CDR1 is SNHLY and CDR2 is FYNNEI. V gave up 1 base and J gave up 1 base; unmatched junction bases: 13. DNA of the CDR3: TGTGCCAGCAGTGAAGTTTGGGGGACAGGGAAGGCCGCGAACACTGAAGCTTTCTTT. This gives the protein CASSEVWGTGKAANTEAFF. Full variable domain (remainder filled in from reference TRBV2 and TRBJ1-1): EPEVTQTPSHQVTQMGQEVILRCVPISNHLYFYWYRQILGQKVEFLVSFYNNEISEKSEIFDDQFSVERPDGSNFTLKIRSTKLEDSAMYFCASSEVWGTGKAANTEAFFGQGTRLTVV.

This clone was found a few times. The chain is built from TRBV14 and TRBJ1-1; D uncertain. CDR3 size: 15 residues. Germline CDR1 reads SGHDN; CDR2 reads FVKESK. The ends were cut back, 0 bases at V and 3 bases at J, with 11 bases in the middle. The CDR3 DNA sequence: TGTGCCAGCAGCCAAGAAAAGCGGAAGTACACTGAAGCTTTCTTT. Translation: CASSQEKRKYTEAFF.

As DNA, the CDR3 is TGTGCCAGCAGCCGCCGAGGGGGTAGGTGGGAAGAGACCCAGTACTTC. This sequence encodes CASSRRGGRWEETQYF. J is TRBJ2-5 and V is TRBV14; a possible D gene is TRBD1 (6 bases). From germline, CDR1 is SGHDN and CDR2 FVKESK. The CDR3 length is 16 residues. The V and J ends lost 4 bases and 3 bases respectively, with 18 bases between them.

This sequence joins TRBV7-9 and TRBJ1-3, with TRBD1 matching 8 bases. This CDR3 comprises 15 residues. V dropped 5 bases and J dropped 4; count of bases not matched to a gene: 7. Germline V gene data show CDR1 as SEHNR and CDR2 as FQNEAQ (reference sequence). Here the CDR3 reads CASSTGQGRGNTIYF. CDR3 nucleotides: TGTGCCAGCAGCACCGGACAGGGTCGAGGAAACACCATATATTTT.

The chain has TRBV5-5 and TRBJ2-1; D remains ambiguous. V lost 4 bases and J 8 bases, leaving 16 bases between the germline ends. The CDR3 sequence is 14 residues long. Germline CDR1 SGHKS, CDR2 YYEKEE (reference sequence). CDR3 sequence: CASSHRWVGDEQFF. The CDR3 nucleotides are TGTGCCAGCAGCCATCGGTGGGTGGGCGATGAGCAGTTCTTC.

The chain has TRBV28 and TRBJ1-1; D gene unclear. This CDR3 comprises 13 residues. From germline, CDR1 is MDHEN and CDR2 SYDVKM. Trimming shortened V by 7 bases and J by 1 base, and 10 bases separated the two germline ends. The CDR3 sequence: CASKHRGNTEAFF. CDR3 sequence (DNA): TGTGCCAGCAAACATCGCGGGAACACTGAAGCTTTCTTT.

The V call is TRBV5-4, the J call TRBJ2-1, with 8 positions matching TRBD2. CDR1 and CDR2 from the germline V gene are SGHNT and YYREEE (reference sequence). Germline trimming cut 4 bases from V and 8 bases from J; bases unmatched to any gene: 11. The CDR3 is 15 residues long. CDR3 DNA sequence: TGTGCCAGCAGCATCGCTCGGGGGGGCATCGATGAGCAGTTCTTC. Protein sequence: CASSIARGGIDEQFF.